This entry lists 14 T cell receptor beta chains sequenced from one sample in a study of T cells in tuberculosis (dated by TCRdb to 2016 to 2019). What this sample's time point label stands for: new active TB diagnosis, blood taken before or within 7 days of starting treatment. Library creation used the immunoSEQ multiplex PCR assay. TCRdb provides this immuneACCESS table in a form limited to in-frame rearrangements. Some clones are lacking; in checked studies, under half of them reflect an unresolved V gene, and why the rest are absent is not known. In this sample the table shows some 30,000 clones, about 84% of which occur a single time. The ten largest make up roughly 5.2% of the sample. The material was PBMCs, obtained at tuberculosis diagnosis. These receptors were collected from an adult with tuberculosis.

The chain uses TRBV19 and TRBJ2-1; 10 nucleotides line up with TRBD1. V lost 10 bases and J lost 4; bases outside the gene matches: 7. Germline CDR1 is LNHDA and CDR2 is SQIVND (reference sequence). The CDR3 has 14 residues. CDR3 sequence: CATMRTGGYNEQFF. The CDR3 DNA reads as TGTGCCACCATGAGGACAGGGGGGTACAATGAGCAGTTCTTC. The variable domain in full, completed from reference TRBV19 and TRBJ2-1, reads DGGITQSPKYLFRKEGQNVTLSCEQNLNHDAMYWYRQDPGQGLRLIYYSQIVNDFQKGDIAEGYSVSREKKESFPLTVTSAQKNPTAFYLCATMRTGGYNEQFFGPGTRLTVL.

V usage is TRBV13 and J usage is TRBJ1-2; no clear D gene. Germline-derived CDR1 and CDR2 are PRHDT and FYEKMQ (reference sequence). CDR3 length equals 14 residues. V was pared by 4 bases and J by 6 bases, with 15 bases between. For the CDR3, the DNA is TGTGCCAGCAGCTCATGGGCAGGCGGGGATGGCTACACCTTC. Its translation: CASSSWAGGDGYTF.

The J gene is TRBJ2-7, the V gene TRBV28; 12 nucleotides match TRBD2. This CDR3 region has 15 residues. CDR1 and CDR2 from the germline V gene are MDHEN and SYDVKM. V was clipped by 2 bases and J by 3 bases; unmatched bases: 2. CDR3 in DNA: TGTGCCAGCAGTTTACTAGCGGGAGGGAGCTACGAGCAGTACTTC. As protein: CASSLLAGGSYEQYF.

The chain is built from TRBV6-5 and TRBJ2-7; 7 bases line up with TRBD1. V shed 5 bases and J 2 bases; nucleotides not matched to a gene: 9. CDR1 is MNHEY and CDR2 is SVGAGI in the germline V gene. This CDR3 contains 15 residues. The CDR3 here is CASSMTNRGPYEQYF. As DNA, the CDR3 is TGTGCCAGCAGTATGACGAACAGGGGCCCCTACGAGCAGTACTTC.

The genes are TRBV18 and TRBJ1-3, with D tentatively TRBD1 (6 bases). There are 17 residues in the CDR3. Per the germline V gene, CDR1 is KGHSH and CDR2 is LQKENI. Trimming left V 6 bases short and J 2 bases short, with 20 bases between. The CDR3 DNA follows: TGTGCCAGCTCGCCATCGAGACAGGTTGAGGCTGGAAACACCATATATTTT. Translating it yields CASSPSRQVEAGNTIYF.

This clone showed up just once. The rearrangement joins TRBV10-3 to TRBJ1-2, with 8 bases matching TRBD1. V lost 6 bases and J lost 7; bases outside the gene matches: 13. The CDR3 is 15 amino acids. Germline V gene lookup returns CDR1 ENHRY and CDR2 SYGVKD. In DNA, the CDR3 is TGTGCCATCAGCGATCCGGGACAGGTGAGAAGTGGCTACACCTTC. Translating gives CAISDPGQVRSGYTF.

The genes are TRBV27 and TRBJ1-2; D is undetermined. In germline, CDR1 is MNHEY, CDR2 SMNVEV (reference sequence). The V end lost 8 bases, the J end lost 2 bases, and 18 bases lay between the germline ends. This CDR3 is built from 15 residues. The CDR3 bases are TGTGCCAGCCTCCCGGCAGGAGGGTTCAACTATGGCTACACCTTC. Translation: CASLPAGGFNYGYTF.

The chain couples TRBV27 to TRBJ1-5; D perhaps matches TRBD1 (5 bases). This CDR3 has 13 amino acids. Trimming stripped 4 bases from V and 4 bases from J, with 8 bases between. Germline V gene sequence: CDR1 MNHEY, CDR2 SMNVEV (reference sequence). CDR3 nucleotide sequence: TGTGCCAGCAGTTCGAAGGGGAATCAGCCCCAGCATTTT. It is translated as CASSSKGNQPQHF.

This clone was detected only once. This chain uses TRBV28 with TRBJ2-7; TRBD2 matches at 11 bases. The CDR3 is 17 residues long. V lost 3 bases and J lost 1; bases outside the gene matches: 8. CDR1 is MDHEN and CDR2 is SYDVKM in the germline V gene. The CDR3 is CASSFLAGGPKSYEQYF. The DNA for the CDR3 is TGTGCCAGCAGTTTTCTAGCGGGAGGCCCGAAATCCTACGAGCAGTACTTC.

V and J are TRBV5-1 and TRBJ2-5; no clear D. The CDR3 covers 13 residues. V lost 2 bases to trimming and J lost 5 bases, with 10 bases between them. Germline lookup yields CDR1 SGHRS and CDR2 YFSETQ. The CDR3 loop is CASSFRPEETQYF. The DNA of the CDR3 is TGCGCCAGCAGCTTTAGACCGGAGGAGACCCAGTACTTC.

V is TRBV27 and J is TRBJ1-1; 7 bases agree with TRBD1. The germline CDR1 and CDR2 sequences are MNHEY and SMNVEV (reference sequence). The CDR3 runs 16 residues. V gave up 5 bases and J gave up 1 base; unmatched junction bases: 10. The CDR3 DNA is TGTGCCAGCAGTCCACTCAACAGGGGACCGAACACTGAAGCTTTCTTT. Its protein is CASSPLNRGPNTEAFF.

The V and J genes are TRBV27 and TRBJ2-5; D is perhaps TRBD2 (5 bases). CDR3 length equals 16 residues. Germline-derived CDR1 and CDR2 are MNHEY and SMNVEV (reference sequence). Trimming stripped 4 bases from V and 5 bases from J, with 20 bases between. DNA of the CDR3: TGTGCCAGCAGTTCGTGGCGACTCCGGAGGATGGAGACCCAGTACTTC. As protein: CASSSWRLRRMETQYF.

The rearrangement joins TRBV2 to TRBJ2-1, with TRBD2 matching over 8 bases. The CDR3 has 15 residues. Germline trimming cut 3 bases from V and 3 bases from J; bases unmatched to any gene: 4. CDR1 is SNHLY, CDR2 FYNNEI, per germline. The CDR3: CASSDWRGDYNEQFF. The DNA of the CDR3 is TGTGCCAGCAGTGATTGGCGGGGGGACTACAATGAGCAGTTCTTC. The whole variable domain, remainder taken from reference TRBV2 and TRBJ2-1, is EPEVTQTPSHQVTQMGQEVILRCVPISNHLYFYWYRQILGQKVEFLVSFYNNEISEKSEIFDDQFSVERPDGSNFTLKIRSTKLEDSAMYFCASSDWRGDYNEQFFGPGTRLTVL.

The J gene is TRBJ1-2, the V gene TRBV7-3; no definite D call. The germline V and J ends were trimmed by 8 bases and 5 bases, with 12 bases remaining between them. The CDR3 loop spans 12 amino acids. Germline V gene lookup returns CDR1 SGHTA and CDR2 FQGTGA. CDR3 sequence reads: CASGNPPYGYTF. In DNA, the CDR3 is TGTGCCAGCGGCAACCCCCCGTATGGCTACACCTTC.